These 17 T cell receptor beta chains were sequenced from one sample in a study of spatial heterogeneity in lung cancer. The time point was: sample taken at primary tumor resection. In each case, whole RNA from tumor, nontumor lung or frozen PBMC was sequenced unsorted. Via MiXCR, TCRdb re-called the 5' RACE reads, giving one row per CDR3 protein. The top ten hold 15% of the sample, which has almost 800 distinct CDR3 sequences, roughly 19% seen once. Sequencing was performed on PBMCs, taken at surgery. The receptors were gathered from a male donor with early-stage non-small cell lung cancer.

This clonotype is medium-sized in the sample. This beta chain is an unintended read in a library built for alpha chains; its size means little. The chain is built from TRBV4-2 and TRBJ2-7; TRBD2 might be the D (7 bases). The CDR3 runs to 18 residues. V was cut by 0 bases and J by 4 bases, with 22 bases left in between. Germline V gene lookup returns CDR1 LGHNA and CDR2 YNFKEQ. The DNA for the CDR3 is TGTGCCAGCAGCCAAGATCAGTACCCTAAGGGGGGGGTGTACGAGCAGTACTTC. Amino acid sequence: CASSQDQYPKGGVYEQYF.

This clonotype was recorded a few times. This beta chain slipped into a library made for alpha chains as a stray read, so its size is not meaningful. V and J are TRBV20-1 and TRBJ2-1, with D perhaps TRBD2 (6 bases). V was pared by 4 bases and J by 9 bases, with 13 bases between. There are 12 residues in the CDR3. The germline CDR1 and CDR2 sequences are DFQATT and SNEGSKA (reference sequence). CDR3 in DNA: TGCAGTGCTAAGATCGGGGGTGGTGAGCAGTTCTTC. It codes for CSAKIGGGEQFF.

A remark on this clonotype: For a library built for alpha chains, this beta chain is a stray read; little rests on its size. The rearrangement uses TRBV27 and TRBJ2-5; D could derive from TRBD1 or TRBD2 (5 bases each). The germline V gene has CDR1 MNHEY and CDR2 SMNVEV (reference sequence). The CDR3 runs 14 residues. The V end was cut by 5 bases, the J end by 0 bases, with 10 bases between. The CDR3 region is CASSPGQYQETQYF. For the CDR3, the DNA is TGTGCCAGCAGTCCGGGGCAGTACCAAGAGACCCAGTACTTC.

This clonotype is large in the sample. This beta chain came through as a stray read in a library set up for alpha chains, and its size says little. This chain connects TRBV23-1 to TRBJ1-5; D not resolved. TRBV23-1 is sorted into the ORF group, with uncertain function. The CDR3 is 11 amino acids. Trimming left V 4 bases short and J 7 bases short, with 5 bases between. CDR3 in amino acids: CASSRQQPQHF. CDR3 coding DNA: TGCGCCAGCAGTCGTCAGCAGCCCCAGCATTTT.

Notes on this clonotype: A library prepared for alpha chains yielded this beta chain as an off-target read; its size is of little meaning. CDR3 sequence (DNA): TGTGCCAGCAAGCCGCAGGGCGCTAACTATGGCTACACCTTC. Encoded protein: CASKPQGANYGYTF. The J gene is TRBJ1-2, the V gene TRBV9; a possible D gene is TRBD1 (5 bases). The CDR3 runs to 14 residues. The germline V gene has CDR1 SGDLS and CDR2 YYNGEE. Trimming took off 6 bases at V and 0 bases at J, with 12 bases between the two ends.

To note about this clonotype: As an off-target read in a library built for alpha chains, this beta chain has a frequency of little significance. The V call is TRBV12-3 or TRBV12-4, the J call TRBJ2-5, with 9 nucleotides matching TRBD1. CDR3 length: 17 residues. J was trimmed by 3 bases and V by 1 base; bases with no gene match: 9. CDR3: CASSLGYRGPEEETQYF. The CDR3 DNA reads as TGTGCCAGCAGTTTAGGTTACAGGGGGCCCGAGGAAGAGACCCAGTACTTC.

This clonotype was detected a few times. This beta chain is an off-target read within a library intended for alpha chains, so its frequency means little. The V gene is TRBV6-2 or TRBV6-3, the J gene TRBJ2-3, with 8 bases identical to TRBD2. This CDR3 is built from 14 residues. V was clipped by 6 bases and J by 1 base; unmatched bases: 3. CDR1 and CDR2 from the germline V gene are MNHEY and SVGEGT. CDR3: CASRYSGGTDTQYF. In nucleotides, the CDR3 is TGTGCCAGCAGATATAGCGGGGGCACAGATACGCAGTATTTT.

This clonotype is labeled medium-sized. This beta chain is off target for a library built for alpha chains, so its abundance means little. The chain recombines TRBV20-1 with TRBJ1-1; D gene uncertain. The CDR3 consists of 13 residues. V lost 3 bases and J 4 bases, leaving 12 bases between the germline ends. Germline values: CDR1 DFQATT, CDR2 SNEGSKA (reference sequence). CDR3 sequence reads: CSASKFGLTEAFF. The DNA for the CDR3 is TGCAGTGCTAGTAAATTCGGGCTCACTGAAGCTTTCTTT.

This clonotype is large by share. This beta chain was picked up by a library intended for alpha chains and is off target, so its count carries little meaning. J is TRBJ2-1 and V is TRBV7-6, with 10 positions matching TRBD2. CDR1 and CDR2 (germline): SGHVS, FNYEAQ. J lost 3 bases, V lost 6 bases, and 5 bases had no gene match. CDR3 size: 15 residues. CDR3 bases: TGTGCCAGCAGTCCGACTAGCGGGTACTACAATGAGCAGTTCTTC. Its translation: CASSPTSGYYNEQFF.

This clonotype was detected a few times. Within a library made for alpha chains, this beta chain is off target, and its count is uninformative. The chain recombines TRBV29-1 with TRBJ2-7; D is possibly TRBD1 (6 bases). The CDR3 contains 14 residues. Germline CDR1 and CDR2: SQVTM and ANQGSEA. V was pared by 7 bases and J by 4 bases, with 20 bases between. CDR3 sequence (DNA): TGCAGCGCTATTGACAGGACGAGAAGATACGAGCAGTACTTC. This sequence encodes CSAIDRTRRYEQYF.

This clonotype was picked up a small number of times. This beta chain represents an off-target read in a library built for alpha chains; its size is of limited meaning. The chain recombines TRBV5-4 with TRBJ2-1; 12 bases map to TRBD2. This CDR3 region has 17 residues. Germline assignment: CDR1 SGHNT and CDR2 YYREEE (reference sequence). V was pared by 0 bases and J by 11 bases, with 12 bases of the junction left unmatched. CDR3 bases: TGTGCCAGCAGCTTGGAGATGCTAGCGGGGGGGCCGACCCAGCAGTTCTTC. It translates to CASSLEMLAGGPTQQFF.

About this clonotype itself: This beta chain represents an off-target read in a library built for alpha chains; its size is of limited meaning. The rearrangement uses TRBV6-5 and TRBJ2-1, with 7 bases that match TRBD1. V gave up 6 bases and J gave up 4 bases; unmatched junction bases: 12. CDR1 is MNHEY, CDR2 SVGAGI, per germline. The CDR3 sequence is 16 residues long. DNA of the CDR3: TGTGCCAGCAGGACCCTCGAAGGGACAGTTTACAATGAGCAGTTCTTC. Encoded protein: CASRTLEGTVYNEQFF.

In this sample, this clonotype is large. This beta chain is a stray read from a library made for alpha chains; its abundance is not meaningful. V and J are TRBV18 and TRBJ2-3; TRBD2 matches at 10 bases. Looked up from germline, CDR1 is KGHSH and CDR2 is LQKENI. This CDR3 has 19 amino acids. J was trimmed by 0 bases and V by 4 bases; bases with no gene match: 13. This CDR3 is CASSLLYASGGASTDTQYF. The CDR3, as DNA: TGTGCCAGCTCACTACTATACGCTAGCGGGGGTGCTAGCACAGATACGCAGTATTTT. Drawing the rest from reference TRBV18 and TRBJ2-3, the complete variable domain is NAGVMQNPRHLVRRRGQEARLRCSPMKGHSHVYWYRQLPEEGLKFMVYLQKENIIDESGMPKERFSAEFPKEGPSILRIQQVVRGDSAAYFCASSLLYASGGASTDTQYFGPGTRLTVL.

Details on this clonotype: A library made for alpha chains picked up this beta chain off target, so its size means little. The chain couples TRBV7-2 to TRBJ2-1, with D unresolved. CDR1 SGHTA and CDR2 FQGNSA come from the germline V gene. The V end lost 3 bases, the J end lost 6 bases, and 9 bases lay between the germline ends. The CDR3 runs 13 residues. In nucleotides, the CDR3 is TGTGCCAGCAGCTTGAGACCCCCCAATGAGCAGTTCTTC. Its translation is CASSLRPPNEQFF.

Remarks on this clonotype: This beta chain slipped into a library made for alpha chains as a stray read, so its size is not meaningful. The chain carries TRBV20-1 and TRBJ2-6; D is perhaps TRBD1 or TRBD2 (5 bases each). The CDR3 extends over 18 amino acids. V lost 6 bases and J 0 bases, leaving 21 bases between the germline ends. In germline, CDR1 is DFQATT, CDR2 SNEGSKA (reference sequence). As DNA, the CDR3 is TGCAGTGCCAAGCGAGGGGATCGAATAAACTCTGGGGCCAACGTCCTGACTTTC. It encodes CSAKRGDRINSGANVLTF.

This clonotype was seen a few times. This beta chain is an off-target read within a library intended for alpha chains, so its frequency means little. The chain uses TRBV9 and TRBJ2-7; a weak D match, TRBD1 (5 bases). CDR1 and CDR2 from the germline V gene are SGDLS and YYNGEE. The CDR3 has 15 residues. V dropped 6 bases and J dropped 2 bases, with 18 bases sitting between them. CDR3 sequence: CASTKTAGSTYEQYF. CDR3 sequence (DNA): TGTGCCAGCACCAAGACGGCAGGGTCGACCTACGAGCAGTACTTC.

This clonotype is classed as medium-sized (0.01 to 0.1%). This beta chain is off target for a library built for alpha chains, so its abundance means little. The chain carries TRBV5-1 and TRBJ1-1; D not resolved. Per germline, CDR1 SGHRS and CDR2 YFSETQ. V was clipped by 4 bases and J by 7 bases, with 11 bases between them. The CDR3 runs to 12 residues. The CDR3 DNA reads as TGCGCCAGCAGCCTCTCGGGGTTTGAAGCTTTCTTT. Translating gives CASSLSGFEAFF.